What follows describes a single T cell receptor beta chain. Germline loops: CDR1 MDHEN, CDR2 SYDVKM. The CDR3 length is 13 residues. V lost 1 base and J 10 bases, leaving 11 bases between the germline ends. This record belongs to a study of shared clonotypes between healthy human individuals. Clones were read by immunoSEQ multiplex PCR, and TCRdb kept only the in-frame ones, dropping some. The sample lists about a million clones, approximately 76% seen once, with approximately 1.5% in the top ten. The rearrangement links TRBV28 to TRBJ2-1; D unresolved. This receptor was taken from a man between 18 and 35 years old in good health. Sequencing was done on a sample of memory CD4+ T cells sorted from blood. Indicated subset: CD45RA-negative fraction. The CDR3 loop reads CASSLSVLREQFF. The CDR3 coding sequence is TGTGCCAGCAGTTTATCGGTCCTCAGGGAGCAGTTCTTC. The complete variable domain, with remaining parts taken from reference TRBV28 and TRBJ2-1, reads DVKVTQSSRYLVKRTGEKVFLECVQDMDHENMFWYRQDPGLGLRLIYFSYDVKMKEKGDIPEGYSVSREKKERFSLILESASTNQTSMYLCASSLSVLREQFFGPGTRLTVL.